The following is a T cell receptor (beta chain) sequence with its context. These data are taken from a study of blood T cell repertoires in COVID-19. The overall study: COVID-19 samples collected from the United States, Italy and Spain covered acute and convalescent phases. The cDNA or gDNA used as material had been derived from T cells, B-cell-depleted T cells, or PBMCs.

The length of the CDR3 is 18 residues. V lost 0 bases to trimming and J lost 8 bases; unmatched junction nucleotides: 14. Germline CDR1 is LGHNA and CDR2 is YSLEER. Authors' processing steps: Estimation of nucleated cell counts relied on the amplification of reference gene primers. TCRdb's copy holds only in-frame clones and misses some; the assay was immunoSEQ multiplex PCR. V, J and clone size reflect that table, while D and trimming were determined from the DNA. The profile shows approximately 180,000 clones, over 65% of them singletons. Seattle-derived patients entered the study during active infection and were followed longitudinally.

Sequencing used peripheral blood. The receptor was derived from a person aged 65 to 79 with COVID-19, enrolled during active disease. V gene TRBV4-3 combines with J gene TRBJ1-4; 8 bases agree with TRBD1. This CDR3 is CASSQEVQGAFPSEKLFF. The CDR3 DNA sequence: TGCGCCAGCAGCCAAGAGGTCCAGGGGGCGTTCCCGAGCGAAAAACTGTTTTTT.